These 8 T cell receptor beta chains share one sample of origin, sequenced in a study of T cell changes during pregnancy in multiple sclerosis. The repertoire was sequenced with immunoSEQ multiplex PCR; TCRdb's copy has only in-frame clones and lacks some. Of approximately 44,000 clones in the sample, less than 95% were seen once. The sequencing used CD4+ T cells from peripheral blood mononuclear cells, collected in the third trimester of pregnancy. The receptors come from a female donor with multiple sclerosis, enrolled in a pregnancy study.

The chain links TRBV19 to TRBJ1-1; unclear D gene. The CDR3 extends over 12 amino acids. The V and J ends lost 11 bases and 8 bases respectively, with 18 bases between them. CDR1 is LNHDA, CDR2 SQIVND, per germline (reference sequence). CDR3 loop: CASQDRLAEAFF. CDR3 DNA sequence: TGTGCCTCCCAAGATAGACTAGCAGAAGCTTTCTTT.

V gene TRBV7-9 combines with J gene TRBJ2-4; the match to TRBD1 covers 7 bases. The CDR3 sequence is 15 residues long. J gave up 6 bases and V 0 bases, and 5 bases lay outside the gene matches. Germline CDR1 is SEHNR and CDR2 is FQNEAQ (reference sequence). The DNA of the CDR3 is TGTGCCAGCAGCTTAGCGCAGGGGGTACCAAACATTCAGTACTTC. As protein: CASSLAQGVPNIQYF.

V usage is TRBV7-2 and J usage is TRBJ2-7; D perhaps matches TRBD1 (6 bases). There are 14 residues in the CDR3. Germline lookup yields CDR1 SGHTA and CDR2 FQGNSA. Trimming left V 4 bases short and J 0 bases short, with 10 bases between. CDR3 loop: CASSSQGHSYEQYF. In nucleotides, the CDR3 is TGTGCCAGCAGCTCGCAGGGGCACTCCTACGAGCAGTACTTC. The full variable domain, completed using reference TRBV7-2 and TRBJ2-7, is GAGVSQSPSNKVTEKGKDVELRCDPISGHTALYWYRQSLGQGLEFLIYFQGNSAPDKSGLPSDRFSAERTGGSVSTLTIQRTQQEDSAVYLCASSSQGHSYEQYFGPGTRLTVT.

This chain links TRBV5-6 with TRBJ2-7, with 10 bases matching TRBD1. V lost 5 bases and J lost 4; bases outside the gene matches: 6. Germline CDR1 reads SGHDT; CDR2 reads YYEEEE. This CDR3 is 14 amino acids long. CDR3 nucleotide sequence: TGTGCCAGCAGATCGACAGGGGGCGGTTACGAGCAGTACTTC. As protein: CASRSTGGGYEQYF.

This chain connects TRBV4-3 to TRBJ2-1; 11 positions match TRBD2. This CDR3 comprises 19 residues. Unmatched junction bases numbered 9, after V lost 0 bases and J lost 2 bases. Germline V gene sequence: CDR1 LGHNA, CDR2 YSLEER. The CDR3 sequence: CASSQDFVLAGVPYNEQFF. The CDR3 region has the DNA TGCGCCAGCAGCCAAGACTTCGTACTAGCGGGAGTCCCCTACAATGAGCAGTTCTTC.

CDR3 nucleotide sequence: TGTGCCAGCAGCCGCGGGGGGGCCCAAGAGACCCAGTACTTC. This encodes CASSRGGAQETQYF. The V call is TRBV7-2, the J call TRBJ2-5, with 9 bases aligning to TRBD2. V shed 5 bases, J shed 1 base, and the junction held 2 bases outside the gene matches. The CDR3 is 14 residues long. Germline V gives CDR1 SGHTA, CDR2 FQGNSA.

V gene TRBV7-2 combines with J gene TRBJ2-7, with TRBD2 matching 11 bases. With V trimmed by 5 bases and J by 3 bases, 6 bases remained unmatched. Germline V gene lookup returns CDR1 SGHTA and CDR2 FQGNSA. This CDR3 region has 15 residues. CDR3 sequence reads: CASSPRLAGIYEQYF. As DNA, the CDR3 is TGTGCCAGCAGCCCCCGACTAGCGGGAATCTACGAGCAGTACTTC.

Here the CDR3 reads CASSYLTGTPKNIQYF. CDR3 in DNA: TGTGCCAGCAGTTACTTAACAGGGACCCCCAAAAACATTCAGTACTTC. The rearrangement joins TRBV6-6 to TRBJ2-4, with a weak D call TRBD1 (6 bases). This CDR3 region has 16 residues. Germline assignment: CDR1 MNHNY and CDR2 SVGAGI (reference sequence). V was pared by 1 base and J by 2 bases, with 12 bases between.